The text below deals with one T cell receptor beta chain. Assay: immunoSEQ multiplex PCR; the TCRdb copy retains only in-frame clones and omits some. The data contain some 90,000 clones, around 90% of them seen just once; the ten biggest clones take up 7.6%. Germline V gene lookup returns CDR1 MNHEY and CDR2 SVGAGI. The CDR3 runs to 16 residues. The V and J ends lost 0 bases and 7 bases, in that order; junction bases with no gene match: 11. The data originate from a study of control samples from healthy donors and cancer patients. This TCR derives from a woman in her sixties or seventies in good health. This sequence joins TRBV6-5 and TRBJ1-2; 7 positions agree with TRBD1. Material for sequencing was blood. This CDR3 reads CASSYSTGVQSGGYTF. Here the CDR3 DNA reads TGTGCCAGCAGTTACTCAACAGGGGTTCAATCTGGTGGCTACACCTTC.